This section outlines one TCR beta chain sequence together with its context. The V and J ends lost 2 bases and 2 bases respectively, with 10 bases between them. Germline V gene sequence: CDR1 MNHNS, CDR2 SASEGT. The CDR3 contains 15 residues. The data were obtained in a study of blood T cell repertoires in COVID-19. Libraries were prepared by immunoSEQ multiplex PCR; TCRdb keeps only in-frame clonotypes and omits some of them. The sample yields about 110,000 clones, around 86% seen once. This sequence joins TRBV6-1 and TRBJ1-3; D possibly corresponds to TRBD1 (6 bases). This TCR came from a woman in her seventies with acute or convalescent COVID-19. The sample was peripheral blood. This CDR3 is CASSETGWTGNTIYF. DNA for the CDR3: TGTGCCAGCAGTGAAACAGGGTGGACTGGAAACACCATATATTTT.